The following is a TCR beta chain sequence with its context. Among the donors, all were healthy bone marrow donors. Use of 60 Vbeta and 13 Jbeta primers characterized the PCR. This table comes from immunoSEQ multiplex PCR, and its TCRdb copy is limited to in-frame clones, with some not included. This table holds about 110,000 clones, about 80% found once. These data come from a study of cytomegalovirus exposure and HLA in healthy donors. CDR3 length: 15 amino acids. V gave up 5 bases and J gave up 0 bases; unmatched junction bases: 3. The V gene's germline CDR1 is SGDLS and CDR2 YYNGEE. The sample taken for sequencing was PBMCs. The chain links TRBV9 to TRBJ2-2; 8 bases are a match to TRBD2. The source of this sequence is a man aged 45-60 years in good health and CMV-seropositive. CDR3 loop: CASSPTSANTGELFF. CDR3 DNA: TGTGCCAGCAGTCCGACTAGCGCGAACACCGGGGAGCTGTTTTTT.